The present entry profiles one T cell receptor beta chain with its context. It lacks a known antigen. The input lacks base qualities; no much larger clone sits a single base away. The data derive from a study of identifying expanded T cells in peripheral blood (dated by TCRdb to the late 2010s). Some background on the complete study: Technical replicates were generated by sequencing separate aliquots of the same genomic DNA pool, with four replicates compared pairwise. General conclusions and limits of the study: The beta-binomial model significantly reduced the number of clones called differentially abundant and the false-positive rate across all healthy-donor time intervals. In all healthy donors, the variance in clone template counts between samples taken roughly two weeks apart rose significantly as total template count increased. Around 1.2 differentially abundant clones were flagged by the binomial model between technical replicates, whereas about 16 and 20 were flagged over approximately two weeks and four weeks, respectively. The authors expected that biological variance in healthy repertoires might rise further over much longer intervals, such as months to years.

TCRbeta CDR3 regions were profiled by bias-controlled multiplex PCR amplification of genomic DNA with the immunoSEQ Assay. As for the original processing: To quantify the absolute abundance of each unique TCRbeta CDR3 region, the sequences were collapsed and filtered. Differential abundance was tested with two models: a binomial (Fisher-equivalent) model and a beta-binomial model that adds time-dependent variance fitted from healthy donors. Clones with fewer than 5 combined templates were excluded, and clones with Benjamini-Hochberg FDR below 0.01 were called differentially abundant. Beta-binomial variance was modeled as a function of total template count across the two samples using the form v = (b*log(k)+a)^2. The source is immuneACCESS, and TCRdb retained only in-frame sequences with V and J called. Part of the clones is not carried over; for the studies checked, unresolved V genes explain less than half of this, and the remainder is unexplained. For V, J and clone size, that table is used; D and trimming come from the DNA. The sample table shows over 90,000 clones, and approximately 88% are seen once. The ten largest clones take up approximately 5.2% of the sample.

During the collection period, no infections or other immune events were recorded for the healthy donors. Healthy-donor blood repertoires served as a training cohort to calibrate time-dependent variance in a beta-binomial model of T-cell clone differential abundance. The training cohort comprised roughly 10 healthy donors, 3 female and 7 male. An age range of roughly 29 to 70 years, with an average of about 43 years, was recorded for the donors. Whole blood, obtained from a commercial supplier, was collected from each healthy donor at three time points spaced around 13 days apart. Genomic DNA was extracted from unsorted whole blood for immunosequencing. The CDR1 and CDR2 encoded by the germline V gene are ENHRY and SYGVKD. The germline V end is reduced by 11 bases and the J end by 6 bases; junction bases left unmatched: 11. The CDR3 goes from the cysteine to the phenylalanine over 13 residues. Only CDR3 DNA remains: 39 bases, in frame from the first base.

Sequenced input: blood. The sequence joins TRBV10-3 to TRBJ2-3, and TRBD1 matches 7 of the central bases. The sequence was collected from a person aged 18-69 years in good health. The CDR3 region reads CAVTGQTGDTQYF. In nucleotide form, the sequence is TGTGCCGTCACGGGACAGACAGGCGATACGCAGTATTTT.